A single sample gave rise to the 23 T cell receptor beta chains below, sequenced in a study of OX40 agonist ivuxolimab in advanced cancers. Libraries were prepared by immunoSEQ multiplex PCR; TCRdb keeps only in-frame clonotypes and omits some of them. Found here are 50,000 to 85,000 clones, 87% of them singletons; the top ten hold around 2.2%. Source: CD4+ or CD8+ T cells sorted from blood, taken in a trial of the OX40 agonist ivuxolimab. Receptor source: an adult with an advanced solid tumor such as melanoma, head and neck, liver or kidney cancer.

CDR3 DNA sequence: TGCGCCAGCAGCCAAGATGCTAGCGGGGGTAAAGAGACCCAGTACTTC. This translates into CASSQDASGGKETQYF. This chain uses TRBV4-3 with TRBJ2-5, with 10 positions matching TRBD2. Germline CDR1 reads LGHNA; CDR2 reads YSLEER. V lost 0 bases to trimming and J lost 3 bases; unmatched junction nucleotides: 4. The CDR3 sequence is 16 residues long.

The chain couples TRBV11-2 to TRBJ2-7; the match to TRBD1 covers 8 bases. The length of the CDR3 is 13 residues. Germline loops: CDR1 SGHAT, CDR2 FQNNGV. Trimming removed 3 bases from V and 5 bases from J; junction bases left unmatched: 3. CDR3 DNA: TGTGCCAGCAGCTTGTCAGGGGGCAACGAGCAGTACTTC. Its protein product is CASSLSGGNEQYF.

The chain is built from TRBV7-2 and TRBJ1-2, with D perhaps matching TRBD1 (5 bases). The length of the CDR3 is 12 residues. Trimming took off 5 bases at V and 8 bases at J, with 12 bases between the two ends. The germline V gene encodes CDR1 SGHTA and CDR2 FQGNSA. The CDR3 is CASSPSGGGYTF. CDR3 DNA: TGTGCCAGCAGCCCTTCGGGGGGGGGCTACACCTTC.

This sequence joins TRBV19 and TRBJ2-3; no reliable D call. The germline gives CDR1 LNHDA, CDR2 SQIVND (reference sequence). This CDR3 spans 11 amino acids. Trimming removed 3 bases from V and 5 bases from J, with 3 bases in between. The CDR3 nucleotides read TGTGCCAGTAGTATCCGAGATACGCAGTATTTT. Its translation is CASSIRDTQYF.

This sequence joins TRBV27 and TRBJ1-5, with a tentative D call TRBD1 (6 bases). V lost 8 bases to trimming and J lost 2 bases, with 7 bases between them. CDR3 length: 12 residues. Per the germline V gene, CDR1 is MNHEY and CDR2 is SMNVEV (reference sequence). As DNA, the CDR3 is TGTGCCAGCCGGACAGGCAATCAGCCCCAGCATTTT. This gives the protein CASRTGNQPQHF.

This clone was observed a single time. This chain links TRBV5-4 with TRBJ1-2, with TRBD1 matching over 11 bases. There are 15 residues in the CDR3. After removal of 4 bases from V and 4 bases from J, the junction contained 6 bases not matched to a gene. Germline V lookup: CDR1 SGHNT, CDR2 YYREEE (reference sequence). CDR3 sequence (DNA): TGTGCCAGCAGCAGGACAGGGGGCAGTGGCTATGGCTACACCTTC. As protein: CASSRTGGSGYGYTF. Full variable domain (remainder filled in from reference TRBV5-4 and TRBJ1-2): ETGVTQSPTHLIKTRGQQVTLRCSSQSGHNTVSWYQQALGQGPQFIFQYYREEENGRGNFPPRFSGLQFPNYSSELNVNALELDDSALYLCASSRTGGSGYGYTFGSGTRLTVV.

This chain joins TRBV6-5 and TRBJ2-2; 10 bases align to TRBD2. The germline V gene encodes CDR1 MNHEY and CDR2 SVGAGI. V lost 5 bases to trimming and J lost 5 bases; unmatched junction nucleotides: 2. This CDR3 comprises 14 residues. The CDR3 sequence is CASSVTSGTGELFF. The CDR3 DNA is TGTGCCAGCAGTGTGACTAGCGGGACCGGGGAGCTGTTTTTT.

The gene calls are TRBV14 and TRBJ1-6; 7 nucleotides agree with TRBD1. Germline V lookup: CDR1 SGHDN, CDR2 FVKESK. CDR3 length equals 16 residues. Trimming took 6 bases from V and 9 from J; bases not matched to a gene: 14. DNA of the CDR3: TGTGCCAGCAGTCCCTCCCTGACAGGGCGTTTTTCACCCCTCCACTTT. Protein product: CASSPSLTGRFSPLHF.

A few counts support this clone. V usage is TRBV28 and J usage is TRBJ2-2; 9 nucleotides agree with TRBD1. V gave up 2 bases and J gave up 5 bases; unmatched junction bases: 3. This CDR3 has 15 amino acids. Germline values: CDR1 MDHEN, CDR2 SYDVKM. CDR3 sequence (DNA): TGTGCCAGCAGTTTAAGGGACAGGGTAACCGGGGAGCTGTTTTTT. Translated, it gives CASSLRDRVTGELFF.

The chain carries TRBV7-3 and TRBJ1-5, with D unresolved. CDR3 length equals 13 residues. V lost 2 bases, J lost 1 base, and 3 bases lay in between. The germline V gene encodes CDR1 SGHTA and CDR2 FQGTGA. CDR3 nucleotides: TGTGCCAGCAGCTTAGACAGCAATCAGCCCCAGCATTTT. Its translation: CASSLDSNQPQHF.

V gene TRBV27 combines with J gene TRBJ2-1, with D perhaps matching TRBD2 (6 bases). The CDR3 is made up of 15 amino acids. Trimming left V 1 base short and J 2 bases short, with 9 bases between. The germline CDR1 and CDR2 sequences are MNHEY and SMNVEV (reference sequence). CDR3 sequence: CASSLWGEPYNEQFF. The CDR3 coding sequence is TGTGCCAGCAGTTTATGGGGGGAGCCCTACAATGAGCAGTTCTTC.

This chain connects TRBV6-5 to TRBJ1-3; D not resolved. The V gene's germline CDR1 is MNHEY and CDR2 SVGAGI. The CDR3 contains 12 residues. Between the trimmed V and J ends, which lost 6 bases and 14 bases, there was a span of 17 bases. The CDR3 sequence: CASSSFPGPLYF. CDR3 nucleotides: TGTGCCAGCAGCTCATTCCCCGGACCCCTATATTTT.

The sample holds one count of this clone. V gene TRBV6-1 combines with J gene TRBJ1-4; 7 bases agree with TRBD1. CDR1 MNHNS and CDR2 SASEGT come from the germline V gene. After removal of 6 bases from V and 3 bases from J, the junction contained 7 bases not matched to a gene. This CDR3 spans 15 amino acids. The CDR3 nucleotides read TGTGCCAGCAGCCCTGGGACAGCCTCTAATGAAAAACTGTTTTTT. Translating it yields CASSPGTASNEKLFF.

The rearrangement joins TRBV6-1 to TRBJ1-1; TRBD1 is a possible D gene (5 bases). V dropped 2 bases and J dropped 1 base, with 11 bases sitting between them. Germline V lookup: CDR1 MNHNS, CDR2 SASEGT. This CDR3 is built from 15 residues. The CDR3 reads CASSERGLRNTEAFF. As DNA, the CDR3 is TGTGCCAGCAGTGAACGGGGACTTCGGAACACTGAAGCTTTCTTT.

This chain links TRBV11-3 with TRBJ2-2; D gene uncertain. Germline V gives CDR1 SGHNT, CDR2 YENEEA. CDR3 length: 14 amino acids. Trimming removed 1 base at V and 4 bases at J, with 7 bases between. CDR3 sequence reads: CASSLGSSTGELFF. As DNA, the CDR3 is TGTGCCAGCAGCTTAGGCAGTAGCACCGGGGAGCTGTTTTTT.

This chain connects TRBV7-2 to TRBJ2-4; a weak D match, TRBD1 (7 bases). Germline V gene data show CDR1 as SGHTA and CDR2 as FQGNSA. Deletions cut 2 bases from V and 7 bases from J, with 12 bases between. This CDR3 contains 14 residues. CDR3 coding DNA: TGTGCCAGCAGCTTATCCGCAGGGGGGAACATTCAGTACTTC. Its translation is CASSLSAGGNIQYF.

The V and J genes are TRBV11-1 and TRBJ1-3; D is perhaps TRBD1 (6 bases). CDR3 length: 14 residues. Germline CDR1 SGHAT, CDR2 FQDESV (reference sequence). V lost 5 bases and J 0 bases, leaving 8 bases between the germline ends. The CDR3: CASSGQSSGNTIYF. CDR3 nucleotide sequence: TGTGCCAGCAGCGGACAGAGCTCTGGAAACACCATATATTTT.

The V call is TRBV6-1, the J call TRBJ1-5, with D unresolved. Germline CDR1 and CDR2: MNHNS and SASEGT. V was shortened by 6 bases and J by 3 bases, with 6 bases between the two germline ends. The CDR3 spans 12 residues. CDR3 in amino acids: CASRSNNQPQHF. The DNA for the CDR3 is TGTGCCAGCAGATCAAACAATCAGCCCCAGCATTTT.

The V call is TRBV18, the J call TRBJ2-7, with D tentatively TRBD2 (5 bases). The CDR3 spans 12 residues. The V gene lost 2 bases and the J gene lost 3 bases, with 5 bases spanning the gap. Germline CDR1 KGHSH, CDR2 LQKENI. The CDR3 reads CASSPEGYEQYF. As DNA, the CDR3 is TGTGCCAGCTCACCAGAGGGCTACGAGCAGTACTTC.

The chain recombines TRBV5-4 with TRBJ1-2; TRBD1 might be the D (5 bases). CDR1 and CDR2 from the germline V gene are SGHNT and YYREEE (reference sequence). Trimming shortened V by 4 bases and J by 0 bases, and 16 bases separated the two germline ends. This CDR3 is built from 16 residues. The CDR3: CASSMRQWVANYGYTF. In DNA, the CDR3 is TGTGCCAGCAGCATGCGACAGTGGGTGGCTAACTATGGCTACACCTTC.

V and J are TRBV10-3 and TRBJ1-2; tentative D call: TRBD1 (5 bases). The CDR3 extends over 15 amino acids. Germline CDR1 reads ENHRY; CDR2 reads SYGVKD. V dropped 9 bases and J dropped 7 bases, with 24 bases sitting between them. The CDR3 coding sequence is TGTGCCATTTGGGACGATTTCCCTAAAAATGGTGGCTACACCTTC. This sequence encodes CAIWDDFPKNGGYTF.

The chain combines TRBV7-9 with TRBJ1-1; perhaps TRBD1 as D (5 bases). Looked up from germline, CDR1 is SEHNR and CDR2 is FQNEAQ (reference sequence). V was cut by 2 bases and J by 10 bases, with 17 bases left in between. CDR3 length: 14 residues. CDR3 sequence reads: CASSLSAGEVRAFF. DNA of the CDR3: TGTGCCAGCAGCTTATCGGCGGGGGAGGTACGAGCTTTCTTT.

The rearrangement links TRBV7-2 to TRBJ2-7; D is ambiguous. V lost 2 bases and J 2 bases, leaving 7 bases between the germline ends. Germline values: CDR1 SGHTA, CDR2 FQGNSA. This CDR3 comprises 13 residues. CDR3 sequence (DNA): TGTGCCAGCAGCTTATATACCCCCTACGAGCAGTACTTC. Protein product: CASSLYTPYEQYF.